This T cell receptor beta chain comes out of a study of OX40 agonist ivuxolimab in advanced cancers. Assay used: immunoSEQ multiplex PCR; TCRdb lists only in-frame clones, some missing. The table records about 49,000 clones, roughly 90% of them present only once. This CDR3 has 15 amino acids. Trimming left V 5 bases short and J 0 bases short, with 14 bases between. Germline V lookup: CDR1 LNHDA, CDR2 SQIVND (reference sequence). V usage is TRBV19 and J usage is TRBJ2-7, with D tentatively TRBD1 (6 bases). The TCR was taken from an adult with an advanced solid tumor such as melanoma, head and neck, liver or kidney cancer. The source was CD4+ or CD8+ T cells sorted from blood, collected in a trial of the OX40 agonist ivuxolimab. CDR3 region: CASSPGTPISYEQYF. CDR3 nucleotide sequence: TGTGCCAGTAGTCCCGGGACACCAATCTCCTACGAGCAGTACTTC.